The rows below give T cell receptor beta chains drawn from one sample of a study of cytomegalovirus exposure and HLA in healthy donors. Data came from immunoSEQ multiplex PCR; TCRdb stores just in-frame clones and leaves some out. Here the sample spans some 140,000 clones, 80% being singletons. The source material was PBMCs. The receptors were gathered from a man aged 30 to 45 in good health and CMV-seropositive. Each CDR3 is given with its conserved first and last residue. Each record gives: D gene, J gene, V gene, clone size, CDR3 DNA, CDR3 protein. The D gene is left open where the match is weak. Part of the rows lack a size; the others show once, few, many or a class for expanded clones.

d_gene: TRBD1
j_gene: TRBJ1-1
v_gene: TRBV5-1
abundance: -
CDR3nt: TGCGCCAGCAGCTTGGGACAGGGATTCAACACTGAAGCTTTCTTT
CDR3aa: CASSLGQGFNTEAFF

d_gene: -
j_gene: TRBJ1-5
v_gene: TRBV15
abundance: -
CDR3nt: TGTGCCACCAGCAGAGATAGGAGGGGCGGGCAGCCCCAGCATTTT
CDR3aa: CATSRDRRGGQPQHF

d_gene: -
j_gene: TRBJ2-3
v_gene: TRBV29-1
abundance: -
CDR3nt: TGCAGCGTTGTGTACAGTGGCACAGATACGCAGTATTTT
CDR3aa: CSVVYSGTDTQYF

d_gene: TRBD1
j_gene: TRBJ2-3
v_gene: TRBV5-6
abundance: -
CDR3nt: TGTGCCAGCAGCTACCGGACAGGGAGGAGGATAGATACGCAGTATTTT
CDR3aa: CASSYRTGRRIDTQYF

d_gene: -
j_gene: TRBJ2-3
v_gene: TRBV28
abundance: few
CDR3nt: TGTGCCAGCAGGACGACAGCCCCCACAGATACGCAGTATTTT
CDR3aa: CASRTTAPTDTQYF

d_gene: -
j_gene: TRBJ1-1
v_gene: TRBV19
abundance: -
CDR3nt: TGTGCCAGTAGTATGGTCAGAAACACTGAAGCTTTCTTT
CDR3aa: CASSMVRNTEAFF

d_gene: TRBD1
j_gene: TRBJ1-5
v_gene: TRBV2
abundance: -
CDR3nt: TGTGCCAGCAGCGCGGACAGGGAATTCAATCAGCCCCAGCATTTT
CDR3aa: CASSADREFNQPQHF

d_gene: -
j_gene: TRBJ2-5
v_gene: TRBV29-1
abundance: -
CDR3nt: TGCAGCGTTGAGGCAGGGTGGGAGACCCAGTACTTC
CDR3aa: CSVEAGWETQYF

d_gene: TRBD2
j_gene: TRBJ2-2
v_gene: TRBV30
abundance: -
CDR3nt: TGTGCCTGGAGTGTATGGGTCGATAGCGGGTCGCACACCGGGGAGCTGTTTTTT
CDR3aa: CAWSVWVDSGSHTGELFF

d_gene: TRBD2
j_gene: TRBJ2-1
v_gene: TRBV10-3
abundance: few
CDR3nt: TGTGCCATCAGTGAGACTAGCGGGAGACTTAATGAGCAGTTCTTC
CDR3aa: CAISETSGRLNEQFF

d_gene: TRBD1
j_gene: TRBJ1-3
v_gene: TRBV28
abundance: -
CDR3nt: TGTGCCAGCAGTCCGGAACATACAGGGGCCTCCGGGTCTGGAAACACCATATATTTT
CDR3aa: CASSPEHTGASGSGNTIYF

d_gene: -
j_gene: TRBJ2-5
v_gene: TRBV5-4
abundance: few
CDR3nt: TGTGCCAGCAGCTTGCAACAGGGCCAAGAGACCCAGTACTTC
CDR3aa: CASSLQQGQETQYF

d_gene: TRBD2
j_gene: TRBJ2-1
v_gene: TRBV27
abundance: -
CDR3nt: TGTGCCAGCAGTGCATTTCTAGCGGGAGAGTGGAATGAGCAGTTCTTC
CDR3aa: CASSAFLAGEWNEQFF

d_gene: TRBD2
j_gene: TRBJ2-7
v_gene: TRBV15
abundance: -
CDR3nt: TGTGCCACCTCTCCGGAGGTAGCGGGACCTAACTCCTACGAGCAGTACTTC
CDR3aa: CATSPEVAGPNSYEQYF

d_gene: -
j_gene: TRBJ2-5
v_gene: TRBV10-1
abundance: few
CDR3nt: TGCGCCAGCAGTGAGTCAAGGGGACAAGAGACCCAGTACTTC
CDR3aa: CASSESRGQETQYF

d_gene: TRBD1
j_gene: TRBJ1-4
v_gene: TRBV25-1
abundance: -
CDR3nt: TGTGCCAGCAGTGAACCCCCGGGACAGGGGGGAGTGGGAGAAAAACTGTTTTTT
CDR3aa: CASSEPPGQGGVGEKLFF

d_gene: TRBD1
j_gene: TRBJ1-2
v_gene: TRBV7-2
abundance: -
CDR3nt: TGTGCCAGCAGCTTAGGCCCAACAGGGGGCCCCAGCTATGGCTACACCTTC
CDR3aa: CASSLGPTGGPSYGYTF

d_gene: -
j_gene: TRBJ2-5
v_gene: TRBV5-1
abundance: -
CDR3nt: TGCGCCAGCAGCACCCGTAGTCGGTATCTTCAAGAGACCCAGTACTTC
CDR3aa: CASSTRSRYLQETQYF

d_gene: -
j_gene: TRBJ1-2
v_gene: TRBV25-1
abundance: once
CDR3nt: TGTGCCAGCCGGGGAGATGCACCCTTCTACACCTTC
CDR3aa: CASRGDAPFYTF

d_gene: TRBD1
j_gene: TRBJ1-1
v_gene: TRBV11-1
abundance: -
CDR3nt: TGTGCCAGCAGCTTAGGGACAGGGAGAATCGAGAACACTGAAGCTTTCTTT
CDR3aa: CASSLGTGRIENTEAFF

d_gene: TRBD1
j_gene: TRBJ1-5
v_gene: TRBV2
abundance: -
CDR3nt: TGTGCCAGTCTGGGACAGATTAATCAGCCCCAGCATTTT
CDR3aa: CASLGQINQPQHF

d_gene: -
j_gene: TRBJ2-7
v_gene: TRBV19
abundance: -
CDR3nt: TGTGCCAGTAGTATCTCCGCACAGGGTTACGAGCAGTACTTC
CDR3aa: CASSISAQGYEQYF

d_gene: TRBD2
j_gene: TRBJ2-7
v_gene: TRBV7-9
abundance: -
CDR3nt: TGTGCCAGCAGCTTTAATCTAGCGGGAGGATACGCCTACGAGCAGTACTTC
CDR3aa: CASSFNLAGGYAYEQYF

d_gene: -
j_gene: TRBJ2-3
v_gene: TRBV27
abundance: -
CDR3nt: TGTGCCAGCAGTTCCCTATCTAGCGCAGATACGCAGTATTTT
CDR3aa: CASSSLSSADTQYF

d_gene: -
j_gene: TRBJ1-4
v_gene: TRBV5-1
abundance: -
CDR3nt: TGCGCCAGCAGCTACGGGGCAGGGGACGGAGCGGAACTGTTTTTT
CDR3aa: CASSYGAGDGAELFF

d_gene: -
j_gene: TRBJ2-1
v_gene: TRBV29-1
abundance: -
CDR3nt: TGCAGCGTTGAATCGGGATGGTACAATGAGCAGTTCTTC
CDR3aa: CSVESGWYNEQFF

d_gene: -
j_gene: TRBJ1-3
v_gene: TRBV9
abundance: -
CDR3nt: TGTGCCAGCGGGACGGGGGACACCATATATTTT
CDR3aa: CASGTGDTIYF

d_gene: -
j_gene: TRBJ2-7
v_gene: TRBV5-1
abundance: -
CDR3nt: TGCGCCAGCAGCCCCGGACAGCCCTACGAGCAGTACTTC
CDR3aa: CASSPGQPYEQYF